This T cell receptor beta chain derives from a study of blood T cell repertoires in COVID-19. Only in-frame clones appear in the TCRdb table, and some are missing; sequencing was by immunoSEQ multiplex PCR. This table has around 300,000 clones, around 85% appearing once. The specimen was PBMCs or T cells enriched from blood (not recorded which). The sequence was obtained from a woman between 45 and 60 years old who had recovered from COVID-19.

CDR3 nucleotides: TGTGCCAGCAGCCCGGTGGCTAGCGGTTACAATGAGCAGTTCTTC. Protein: CASSPVASGYNEQFF. The chain joins TRBV3-1 (or the pseudogene TRBV3-2) to TRBJ2-1, with 7 bases lining up with TRBD2. Germline CDR1 reads LGHDT; CDR2 reads YNNKEL (reference sequence). This CDR3 is 15 amino acids long. V lost 4 bases and J lost 4; bases outside the gene matches: 7.